This TCR beta chain was sequenced in a study of beta chain features in type 1 diabetes. Investigators reverse transcribed all isolated RNA, so they sequenced expressed TCRB transcripts. The repertoire was sequenced with immunoSEQ multiplex PCR; TCRdb's copy has only in-frame clones and lacks some. The sample has hundreds of thousands of clones, around a sixth seen once. This clone was seen a few times. V shed 3 bases and J shed 0 bases, with 12 bases lying between them. Germline CDR1 is MNHEY and CDR2 is SVGAGI. The CDR3 is made up of 16 amino acids. The gene calls are TRBV6-5 and TRBJ1-3; a weak D match, TRBD1 (5 bases). This sequence was found in a man aged 18 to 35 in good health. Sequencing was performed on naive CD4+ T cells from blood. The CDR3 loop is CASSYTGPSSGNTIYF. The CDR3 nucleotides read TGTGCCAGCAGTTATACGGGACCGAGCTCTGGAAACACCATATATTTT.